This TCR beta chain was sequenced in a study of identical twins. Template switching introduced a universal primer site, and the cDNA bore unique molecular identifiers. TCRdb re-derived calls from the 5' RACE reads in MiXCR, one entry per CDR3 protein. Here the sample spans 200,000 to 300,000 distinct CDR3 sequences, approximately 10% being singletons. This clonotype was observed at least ten times. This CDR3 comprises 14 residues. The V gene's germline CDR1 is MNHEY and CDR2 SMNVEV (reference sequence). V trimming: 7 bases; J trimming: 13 bases; junction bases outside the gene matches: 10. The chain combines TRBV27 with TRBJ1-6; 10 bases line up with TRBD1. This clonotype originated in a man over 45 in good health. Sequencing was carried out using memory T cells sorted from blood. CDR3 nucleotides: TGTGCCAGCACCCGACAGGGGGCAGCTTATCCCCTCCACTTT. Translating it yields CASTRQGAAYPLHF.